This record concerns one T cell receptor (beta chain) sequence. Seattle's cohort entered during active infection and was followed longitudinally. The sample comes from a study of blood T cell repertoires in COVID-19. Background on the study: In each case, the material was cDNA or gDNA derived from T cells, B-cell-depleted T cells, or PBMCs.

With 5 bases clipped from V and 5 bases from J, the junction kept 14 bases outside the gene matches. The CDR3 spans 18 residues. The V gene's germline CDR1 is SEHNR and CDR2 FQNEAQ (reference sequence). The authors' processing: Reference gene primer amplification gave estimated nucleated cell counts. The assay was immunoSEQ multiplex PCR, and TCRdb's table has in-frame clones only and misses some. That table supplies the V and J calls and clone size; D and trimming were determined from the DNA. The table includes about 160,000 clones, 70% to 85% detected once. The sequence was obtained from a woman aged 40 to 55 with COVID-19, enrolled during active disease. The material sequenced was peripheral blood. J is TRBJ1-4 and V is TRBV7-9; 10 nucleotides line up with TRBD1. CDR3: CASSQTGGGLPSNEKLFF. The CDR3 DNA reads TGTGCCAGCAGCCAGACAGGGGGCGGTCTACCCTCGAATGAAAAACTGTTTTTT.